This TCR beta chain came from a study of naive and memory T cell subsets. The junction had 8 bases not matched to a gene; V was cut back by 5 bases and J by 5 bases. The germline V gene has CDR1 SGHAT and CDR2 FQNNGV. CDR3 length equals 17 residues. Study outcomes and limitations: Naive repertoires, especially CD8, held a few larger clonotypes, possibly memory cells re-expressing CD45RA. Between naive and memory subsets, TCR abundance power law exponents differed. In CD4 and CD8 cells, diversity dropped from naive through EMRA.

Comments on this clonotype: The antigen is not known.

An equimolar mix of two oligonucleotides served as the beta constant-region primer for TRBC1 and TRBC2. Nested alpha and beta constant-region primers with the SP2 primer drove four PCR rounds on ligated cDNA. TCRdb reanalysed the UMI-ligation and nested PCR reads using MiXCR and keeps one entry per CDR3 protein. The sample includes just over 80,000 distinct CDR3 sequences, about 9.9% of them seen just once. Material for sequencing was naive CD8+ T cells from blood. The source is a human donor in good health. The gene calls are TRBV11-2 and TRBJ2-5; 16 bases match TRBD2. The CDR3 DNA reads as TGTGCCAGCAGCGACGGGACTAGCGGGAGGGCCGTTGAGACCCAGTACTTC. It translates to CASSDGTSGRAVETQYF.